The 21 T cell receptor beta chains reported below all come from one sample, sequenced in a study of PD-L1 blockade in urothelial cancer. Some clones are missing from TCRdb's copy, which holds only in-frame ones; the method was immunoSEQ multiplex PCR. The repertoire holds 85,000 to 90,000 clones, with more than 85% as singletons. The sample in question was PBMCs, obtained around atezolizumab (anti-PD-L1) treatment. The source is a man aged 55 to 70 with urothelial cancer.

The gene calls are TRBV19 and TRBJ1-5, with TRBD1 as a possible D gene (5 bases). V was cut by 9 bases and J by 1 base, with 16 bases left in between. Germline CDR1 and CDR2: LNHDA and SQIVND (reference sequence). The CDR3 loop spans 15 amino acids. The CDR3 loop is CARGTGEGSNQPQHF. The CDR3 region has the DNA TGTGCCAGAGGGACGGGGGAAGGGAGCAATCAGCCCCAGCATTTT.

The chain is built from TRBV30 and TRBJ2-3, with unresolved D. V lost 2 bases to trimming and J lost 1 base, with 7 bases between them. The CDR3 spans 13 residues. Germline V gene lookup returns CDR1 GTSNPN and CDR2 SVGIG (reference sequence). The CDR3 sequence is CAWSSLGTDTQYF. The CDR3, as DNA: TGTGCCTGGAGTAGCTTGGGCACAGATACGCAGTATTTT.

The rearrangement joins TRBV28 to TRBJ1-2; maybe TRBD1 (6 bases). With 6 bases removed from V and 7 bases from J, the gap between germline ends came to 15 bases. The CDR3 covers 13 residues. The germline V gene has CDR1 MDHEN and CDR2 SYDVKM. CDR3 DNA: TGTGCCAGCAGCCGATCAGGGGAGGGTGGCTACACCTTC. Translating gives CASSRSGEGGYTF.

The chain is built from TRBV5-1 and TRBJ2-5; 7 positions agree with TRBD1. The V segment lost 5 bases and the J segment 0 bases; nucleotides outside the gene matches: 7. Germline lookup yields CDR1 SGHRS and CDR2 YFSETQ. The CDR3 length is 15 residues. The CDR3 DNA is TGCGCCAGCAGTTCCGGGACAGTGAACCAAGAGACCCAGTACTTC. Translating it yields CASSSGTVNQETQYF.

The J gene is TRBJ2-5, the V gene TRBV5-1; the match to TRBD2 covers 7 bases. Losses at the gene ends were 3 bases for V and 4 bases for J; bases not matched to a gene: 12. Germline V gene data show CDR1 as SGHRS and CDR2 as YFSETQ. The CDR3 spans 16 residues. In DNA, the CDR3 is TGCGCCAGCAGCTCGGGAGGTGCGGGGGTGACAGAGACCCAGTACTTC. This sequence encodes CASSSGGAGVTETQYF.

This chain joins TRBV4-2 and TRBJ2-7; 8 positions match TRBD2. The CDR3 has 17 residues. The V gene's germline CDR1 is LGHNA and CDR2 YNFKEQ. J lost 3 bases, V lost 3 bases, and 13 bases had no gene match. The CDR3: CASSQESASGSGYEQYF. The CDR3 DNA follows: TGTGCCAGCAGCCAGGAATCCGCGAGCGGGAGCGGCTACGAGCAGTACTTC.

The chain is built from TRBV29-1 and TRBJ1-5; perhaps TRBD1 as D (5 bases). V was pared by 0 bases and J by 4 bases, with 25 bases between. The CDR3 contains 19 residues. From germline, CDR1 is SQVTM and CDR2 ANQGSEA. CDR3 nucleotide sequence: TGCAGCGTTGAAGACAAGACAGCCTTTAATCGTCGTCGTAATCAGCCCCAGCATTTT. Translating it yields CSVEDKTAFNRRRNQPQHF.

This chain joins TRBV10-2 and TRBJ1-2; no definite D call. In germline, CDR1 is WSHSY, CDR2 SAAADI. CDR3 size: 16 residues. V shed 3 bases and J shed 2 bases, with 16 bases lying between them. CDR3 residues: CASSDPRVTGNYGYTF. In nucleotides, the CDR3 is TGCGCCAGCAGTGATCCCCGCGTCACGGGGAACTATGGCTACACCTTC.

The chain carries TRBV14 and TRBJ2-1, with TRBD2 as a possible D gene (6 bases). The CDR3 runs to 14 residues. Trimming took off 4 bases at V and 3 bases at J, with 10 bases between the two ends. Per germline, CDR1 SGHDN and CDR2 FVKESK. The CDR3 DNA is TGTGCCAGCAGCCTTAGGGGACTCTACAATGAGCAGTTCTTC. Translation gives CASSLRGLYNEQFF.

The chain employs TRBV5-4 and TRBJ1-2, with D maybe TRBD1 (6 bases). V lost 3 bases to trimming and J lost 9 bases, with 15 bases between them. CDR3 length: 13 residues. Germline-derived CDR1 and CDR2 are SGHNT and YYREEE (reference sequence). CDR3 protein: CASSSDRLRSYTF. In DNA form, the CDR3 reads TGTGCCAGCAGCTCCGACAGGCTCCGGAGCTACACCTTC. Filled out from reference TRBV5-4 and TRBJ1-2, the complete variable domain reads ETGVTQSPTHLIKTRGQQVTLRCSSQSGHNTVSWYQQALGQGPQFIFQYYREEENGRGNFPPRFSGLQFPNYSSELNVNALELDDSALYLCASSSDRLRSYTFGSGTRLTVV.

DNA of the CDR3: TGTGCCAGCAGCCACCAGGGACTAGAGTTGGGTACGCAGTATTTT. This encodes CASSHQGLELGTQYF. The J gene is TRBJ2-3, the V gene TRBV7-8; 8 bases map to TRBD2. V lost 5 bases to trimming and J lost 8 bases; unmatched junction nucleotides: 12. The germline V gene has CDR1 SGHVS and CDR2 FQNEAQ. This CDR3 spans 15 amino acids.

The chain combines TRBV7-2 with TRBJ1-2, with 8 positions matching TRBD1. The CDR3 loop spans 15 amino acids. J was trimmed by 7 bases and V by 1 base; bases with no gene match: 8. CDR1 and CDR2 from the germline V gene are SGHTA and FQGNSA. The CDR3 is CASSLGFVGQAGYTF. CDR3 sequence (DNA): TGTGCCAGCAGCTTAGGTTTTGTGGGACAGGCTGGCTACACCTTC.

The chain uses TRBV29-1 and TRBJ2-3, with D tentatively TRBD1 (6 bases). The germline CDR1 and CDR2 sequences are SQVTM and ANQGSEA. Between the trimmed V and J ends, which lost 5 bases and 2 bases, there was a span of 11 bases. The CDR3 totals 13 residues. Here the CDR3 reads CSVSRTVTDTQYF. The DNA of the CDR3 is TGCAGCGTTTCCCGGACAGTCACAGATACGCAGTATTTT.

V usage is TRBV9 and J usage is TRBJ2-7, with 7 positions matching TRBD2. The CDR3 totals 15 residues. Germline CDR1 reads SGDLS; CDR2 reads YYNGEE. Trimming at V came to 4 bases and at J to 2 bases, leaving 9 bases not matched to a gene. In DNA form, the CDR3 reads TGTGCCAGCAGCCCGGGCGGGGGTACCCCCTACGAGCAGTACTTC. Translation gives CASSPGGGTPYEQYF.

V and J are TRBV30 and TRBJ1-1, with 8 bases aligning to TRBD1. The V and J ends lost 0 bases and 4 bases, in that order; junction bases with no gene match: 1. Germline V CDR1 and CDR2: GTSNPN, SVGIG (reference sequence). The CDR3 has 13 amino acids. CDR3 protein: CAWSVDRGTEAFF. The CDR3 DNA is TGTGCCTGGAGTGTAGACAGGGGCACTGAAGCTTTCTTT.

The chain uses TRBV7-2 and TRBJ2-7; a weak D match, TRBD2 (6 bases). This CDR3 region has 15 residues. Germline loops: CDR1 SGHTA, CDR2 FQGNSA. Between the trimmed V and J ends, which lost 5 bases and 2 bases, there was a span of 16 bases. Here the CDR3 reads CASSRGWGGAYEQYF. The CDR3 coding sequence is TGTGCCAGCAGCCGGGGGTGGGGCGGGGCCTACGAGCAGTACTTC. The complete variable domain, with remaining parts taken from reference TRBV7-2 and TRBJ2-7, reads GAGVSQSPSNKVTEKGKDVELRCDPISGHTALYWYRQSLGQGLEFLIYFQGNSAPDKSGLPSDRFSAERTGGSVSTLTIQRTQQEDSAVYLCASSRGWGGAYEQYFGPGTRLTVT.

The CDR3 region has the DNA TGTGCCAGCAGCTTATCCGGGAACAATGAGCAGTTCTTC. This translates into CASSLSGNNEQFF. The J gene is TRBJ2-1, the V gene TRBV11-2; the D gene is possibly TRBD2 (5 bases). The CDR3 has 13 amino acids. The germline V gene has CDR1 SGHAT and CDR2 FQNNGV. Trimming left V 2 bases short and J 5 bases short, with 7 bases between.

CDR3: CASRTQGPLGSPLHF. The CDR3 DNA is TGTGCCAGTAGGACACAGGGGCCTTTAGGTTCACCCCTCCACTTT. The genes are TRBV19 and TRBJ1-6; 7 bases are shared with TRBD1. Trimming removed 6 bases from V and 9 bases from J; junction bases left unmatched: 11. The germline V gene has CDR1 LNHDA and CDR2 SQIVND (reference sequence). The CDR3 consists of 15 residues.

The J gene is TRBJ2-3, the V gene TRBV7-2, with D maybe TRBD2 (5 bases). The CDR3 totals 15 residues. Germline V gene data show CDR1 as SGHTA and CDR2 as FQGNSA. V shed 7 bases and J shed 3 bases, with 17 bases lying between them. DNA for the CDR3: TGTGCCAGCACCCTTTTAGGGAGTAGAACAGATACGCAGTATTTT. This translates into CASTLLGSRTDTQYF.

V and J are TRBV5-8 and TRBJ1-2; D ambiguous. The length of the CDR3 is 14 residues. Germline V gene lookup returns CDR1 SGHTS and CDR2 YDEGEE. Trimming took 0 bases from V and 8 from J, leaving 14 bases between them. CDR3 bases: TGTGCCAGCAGCTTGGCCGATTATATCGGGGGCTACACCTTC. Residues: CASSLADYIGGYTF.

There are a few counts of this clone. The chain recombines TRBV7-9 with TRBJ2-5; 7 nucleotides align to TRBD1. CDR1 is SEHNR, CDR2 FQNEAQ, per germline (reference sequence). The CDR3 length is 14 residues. V dropped 6 bases and J dropped 5; count of bases not matched to a gene: 9. The CDR3 spells CASSMYRGQETQYF. The CDR3 DNA is TGTGCCAGCAGTATGTACAGGGGACAGGAGACCCAGTACTTC.